The present T cell receptor (beta chain) was sequenced within a study of beta chain features in type 1 diabetes. For the study at large: All of the samples together had 107,917,701 sorted cells examined.

Donors contributed one heparinised blood draw apiece, averaging approximately 120 mL. CD45RO/CCR7/CD25/CD127/CD95/CD27 separated CD4+ naive, central memory, regulatory and stem cell-like memory cells by sorting. Reverse transcription of all isolated RNA meant that expressed TCRB transcripts were sequenced. This table comes from immunoSEQ multiplex PCR, and its TCRdb copy is limited to in-frame clones, with some not included. The data show roughly 160,000 clones, with 6.5% to 8.5% seen just once and around 0.5% held by the top ten. Study-level points and caveats: For Type 1 diabetes patients, all four CD4+ subsets carried TCRB CDR3s that were moderately but significantly shorter.

Points on this clone: The antigen is not known.

The CDR3 contains 13 residues. V lost 7 bases, J lost 4 bases, and 11 bases lay in between. CDR1 SGHNT and CDR2 YYREEE come from the germline V gene (reference sequence). The J gene is TRBJ1-4, the V gene TRBV5-4; D not resolved. Source material: central memory CD4+ T cells from blood. The origin of this receptor is a woman between 18 and 30 years old with type 1 diabetes. The CDR3 spells CASRGAINEKLFF. The CDR3 nucleotides are TGTGCCAGCCGGGGAGCGATTAATGAAAAACTGTTTTTT. Combining the CDR3 with reference TRBV5-4 and TRBJ1-4 gives the whole variable domain ETGVTQSPTHLIKTRGQQVTLRCSSQSGHNTVSWYQQALGQGPQFIFQYYREEENGRGNFPPRFSGLQFPNYSSELNVNALELDDSALYLCASRGAINEKLFFGSGTQLSVL.